This T cell receptor beta chain appears in the sequencing data of a study of blood T cells in healthy people across ages. Every sample gave at least 5.5 micrograms of total RNA when it was extracted. It was with a sample-barcoded 5' primer and a J-beta primer mix that a second PCR of about 7 to 12 cycles was run. In TCRdb, the 5' RACE reads were re-called with MiXCR into one record per CDR3 protein. Here the sample spans about 1.1 million distinct CDR3 sequences, roughly two fifths being singletons. CDR3 size: 16 residues. CDR1 and CDR2 from the germline V gene are SGHTA and FQGNSA. The V and J ends lost 2 bases and 0 bases respectively, with 14 bases between them.

This TCR was recovered from a man aged 18-30 years in good health. The sample consisted of blood. The rearrangement joins TRBV7-2 to TRBJ2-7; D gene uncertain. The CDR3 here is CASSLSVAESSYEQYF. In DNA form, the CDR3 reads TGTGCCAGCAGCTTAAGTGTTGCTGAAAGCTCCTACGAGCAGTACTTC.